This section outlines one T cell receptor (beta chain) sequence together with its context. Enrollees, 18 to 89 years old, lived in about two dozen US areas. Cohort 3 donors were reported recovered after two negative PCRs, clearance, or symptom resolution. In the authors' workflow: Researchers report that nucleated cell counts were estimated from reference gene primer amplification. TCRdb keeps only in-frame clones here, not all; method: immunoSEQ multiplex PCR. The DNA was the basis for D and trimming; V, J and clone size are from that table. The sample includes 400,000 to 450,000 clones, about 92% of them seen just once. Deletions cut 0 bases from V and 6 bases from J, with 10 bases between. CDR1 and CDR2 (germline): SEHNR, FQNEAQ (reference sequence). The CDR3 is 14 amino acids. This sample is part of a study of blood T cell repertoires in COVID-19. On the study more broadly: PBMCs, B-cell-depleted T cells, or T cells provided the cDNA or gDNA that made up the material.

Source material: PBMCs or T cells enriched from blood (not recorded which). The clonotype comes from a man aged 18 to 30 who had recovered from COVID-19. The chain employs TRBV7-9 and TRBJ2-3, with TRBD2 as a possible D gene (6 bases). In DNA, the CDR3 is TGTGCCAGCAGCTTAGCGGGGACTTTCGATACGCAGTATTTT. Translating it yields CASSLAGTFDTQYF.